These T cell receptor beta chains were read from a single sample in a study of blood T cell repertoires in COVID-19. TCRdb's table, derived via immunoSEQ multiplex PCR, lists solely in-frame clones and lacks some. The sample gives about 150,000 clones, 80% to 90% of which show up once; approximately 18% is in the top ten. The sequenced sample consisted of peripheral blood. Every receptor here comes from a woman in her seventies who had recovered from COVID-19. The CDR3 runs from the conserved cysteine through the conserved F or W. The D gene is left open where the match is weak. Clone size, where shown, is once, few, many, or a class for clones that have expanded.

d_gene,v_gene,j_gene,abundance,CDR3nt,CDR3aa
TRBD2,TRBV7-2,TRBJ2-5,-,TGTGCCAGCAGCGGAACGACTAGCGGGAGAGGGGCCCAGACCCAGTACTTC,CASSGTTSGRGAQTQYF
-,TRBV9,TRBJ1-3,-,TGTGCCAGCACCCCCACCCTGAGCTCTGGAAACACCATATATTTT,CASTPTLSSGNTIYF
TRBD1,TRBV14,TRBJ1-1,few,TGTGCCAGCAGCCAAAAACCGGGACAGGGAGGTACTGAAGCTTTCTTT,CASSQKPGQGGTEAFF
TRBD1,TRBV5-1,TRBJ2-1,-,TGCGCCAGCAGCCCCGGGACAGGGGGAGTAAACAATGAGCAGTTCTTC,CASSPGTGGVNNEQFF
TRBD2,TRBV11-3,TRBJ2-3,-,TGTGCCAGCAGCCCTGGGGGGGGAAGCACAGATACGCAGTATTTT,CASSPGGGSTDTQYF
-,TRBV29-1,TRBJ2-7,-,TGCAGCGCCGCCGCCCCACCGAGCTCCTACGAGCAGTACTTC,CSAAAPPSSYEQYF
-,TRBV23-1,TRBJ1-6,-,TGCGCCAGCAGTCAACGGGAGCCATCCCCTTGGTTATCCCTCCACTTT,CASSQREPSPWLSLHF
TRBD1,TRBV4-2,TRBJ2-7,-,TGTGCCAGCAGCCAAGACGGTACAGGGGTCGGGGAGCAGTACTTC,CASSQDGTGVGEQYF
-,TRBV3-1/TRBV3-2,TRBJ2-1,once,TGTGCCAGCTCTCCCGGCTCCTACAATGAGCAGTTCTTC,CASSPGSYNEQFF
TRBD1,TRBV5-1,TRBJ1-3,-,TGCGCCAGCAGCTGGGGTTGGACAGGGACTGGAAACACCATATATTTT,CASSWGWTGTGNTIYF
TRBD2,TRBV4-3,TRBJ2-1,-,TGCGCCAGCAGCCCCGGGGCCGGGAGGGGGAATGAGCAGTTCTTC,CASSPGAGRGNEQFF
-,TRBV3-1/TRBV3-2,TRBJ1-1,-,TGTGCCAGCAGCGACATGAACACTGAAGCTTTCTTT,CASSDMNTEAFF
-,TRBV5-4,TRBJ1-2,-,TGTGCCAGCTTGGGCCCCGATTATAACTATGGCTACACCTTC,CASLGPDYNYGYTF
TRBD1,TRBV11-3,TRBJ2-6,-,TGTGCCAGCAGCGGGGGACAGTCCTCCTCTGGGGCCAACGTCCTGACTTTC,CASSGGQSSSGANVLTF
TRBD1,TRBV5-1,TRBJ2-5,once,TGCGCCACAAATAGGGGGACAGCACAAGAGACCCAGTACTTC,CATNRGTAQETQYF
-,TRBV18,TRBJ2-5,-,TGTGCCAGCTCACCACCTGGGACACAACAAGAGACCCAGTACTTC,CASSPPGTQQETQYF
TRBD2,TRBV28,TRBJ2-3,-,TGTGCCAGCAGTTTACGGGCAGCGGGAGTAACCACAGATACGCAGTATTTT,CASSLRAAGVTTDTQYF
TRBD2,TRBV7-3,TRBJ2-3,-,TGTGCCAGCAGCCCGGGGGGGCCTGGGGATACGCAGTATTTT,CASSPGGPGDTQYF
TRBD1,TRBV15,TRBJ1-6,-,TGTGCCACCAGCGGAAGGGGGCAGACGGGAGCCTATAATTCACCCCTCCACTTT,CATSGRGQTGAYNSPLHF
-,TRBV12-3/TRBV12-4,TRBJ1-4,-,TGTGCCAGCACTTGGTCCCGGGGAAAACTGTTTTTT,CASTWSRGKLFF
TRBD1,TRBV30,TRBJ1-1,-,TGTGCCTGGAGTCCTATCGACAGGGTAGCTACTGAAGCTTTCTTT,CAWSPIDRVATEAFF
TRBD2,TRBV29-1,TRBJ2-1,-,TGCAGCGGTGGTAGCGGGAGTGTCTATGAGCAGTTCTTC,CSGGSGSVYEQFF
TRBD2,TRBV6-2/TRBV6-3,TRBJ2-5,-,TGTGCCAGCAGTTACCCGTCTAGCGGGAGGGCCCGAGAGACCCAGTACTTC,CASSYPSSGRARETQYF
TRBD1,TRBV5-1,TRBJ1-6,once,TGCGCCAGCAGCCCACAGGGGGGGTTGAGTAATTCACCCCTCCACTTT,CASSPQGGLSNSPLHF
TRBD2,TRBV28,TRBJ2-5,-,TGTGCCAGCAGTGGGGCCGGGAGCGGGAGTACGGAGACCCAGTACTTC,CASSGAGSGSTETQYF
-,TRBV4-2,TRBJ1-4,-,TGTGCCAGCAGCCAAGATGGGGGGGCCAACGGTGAAAAACTGTTTTTT,CASSQDGGANGEKLFF
-,TRBV24-1,TRBJ1-2,-,TGTGCCACCAGTGATTCACTGACTAACTATGGCTACACCTTC,CATSDSLTNYGYTF
TRBD2,TRBV7-2,TRBJ2-4,-,TGTGCCAGCAGCTTAGGGCGACTAGCGGGAGGAGGGGGAAACATTCAGTACTTC,CASSLGRLAGGGGNIQYF
-,TRBV7-9,TRBJ1-2,-,TGTGCCAGCAGCTTAGTCTTCAAACTAACGTATGGCTACACCTTC,CASSLVFKLTYGYTF